This T cell receptor (beta chain) comes out of a study of cytomegalovirus exposure and HLA in healthy donors. As for the study in general: The 110 or so validation repertoires used a platform that matched the one used for the 600 to 700 first-cohort repertoires, as a later analysis reported. Study-level points and caveats: The study flagged some 170 TCR beta chains as cytomegalovirus-associated. Three CMV-associated chains proved CMV antigen-specific in vitro.

Measured with immunoSEQ multiplex PCR; TCRdb has only the in-frame clones, and not every one. The sample yields 66,000 or so clones, about 97% seen once. The CDR3 loop spans 12 amino acids. Trimming stripped 8 bases from V and 2 bases from J, with 7 bases between. CDR1 is MNHEY, CDR2 SVGAGI, per germline. Donors were drawn from the approximately 130-subject validation cohort, separate from the roughly 670-subject first cohort. Turning to this clone: The antigen remains undetermined.

The specimen was PBMCs. This TCR was recovered from a young woman in good health and CMV-seropositive. The chain is built from TRBV6-5 and TRBJ2-1; no clear D. CDR3 in amino acids: CASSPAYNEQFF. Written as DNA, the CDR3 is TGTGCCAGCTCCCCAGCCTACAATGAGCAGTTCTTC.